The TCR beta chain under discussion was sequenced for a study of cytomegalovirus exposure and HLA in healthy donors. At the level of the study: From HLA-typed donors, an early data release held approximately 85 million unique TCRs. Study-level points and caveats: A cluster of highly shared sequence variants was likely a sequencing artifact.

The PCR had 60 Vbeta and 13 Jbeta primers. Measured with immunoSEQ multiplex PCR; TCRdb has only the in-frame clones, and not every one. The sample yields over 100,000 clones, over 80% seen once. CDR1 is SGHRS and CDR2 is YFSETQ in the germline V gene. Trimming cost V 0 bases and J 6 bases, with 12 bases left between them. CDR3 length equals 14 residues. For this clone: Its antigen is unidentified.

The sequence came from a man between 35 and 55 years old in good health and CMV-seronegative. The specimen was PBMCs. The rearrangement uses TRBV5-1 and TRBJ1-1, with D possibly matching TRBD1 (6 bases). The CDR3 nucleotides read TGCGCCAGCAGCTTGGAGGGGGGGTTCTCTGAAGCTTTCTTT. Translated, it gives CASSLEGGFSEAFF.